A selection of T cell receptor beta chains follows, all from one sample in a study of OX40 agonist ivuxolimab in advanced cancers. The table came from immunoSEQ multiplex PCR; TCRdb's copy has only in-frame clones and leaves some out. The sample lists fewer than 45,000 clones; 76% were seen once. The source material was CD4+ or CD8+ T cells sorted from blood, sampled in a trial of the OX40 agonist ivuxolimab. The receptor source for this set is an adult with an advanced solid tumor such as melanoma, head and neck, liver or kidney cancer. CDR3s include the opening cysteine and the closing phenylalanine or tryptophan. D genes are given only for firm matches. Not every row has a clone size; where given, it reads once, few, many or a size class.

d_gene	v_gene	abundance	j_gene	CDR3nt	CDR3aa
.	TRBV6-1	.	TRBJ1-1	TGTGCCAGCAGTGAAGCCAGGGGATCAGCTTTCTTT	CASSEARGSAFF
TRBD1	TRBV5-1	.	TRBJ1-2	TGCGCCAGCAGCTCGACAGGGCGCTATGGCTACACCTTC	CASSSTGRYGYTF
TRBD1	TRBV4-2	few	TRBJ1-1	TGTGCCAGCAGCCAGGGACAGGGAGGGGTTACTGAAGCTTTCTTT	CASSQGQGGVTEAFF
TRBD1	TRBV25-1	medium-sized	TRBJ1-1	TGTGCCAGCAGGGCCCGCAGGGGGGACGAAGCTTTCTTT	CASRARRGDEAFF
.	TRBV6-6	few	TRBJ1-2	TGTGCCAGCACAAGGGCCAGCTATGGCTACACCTTC	CASTRASYGYTF
TRBD1	TRBV27	few	TRBJ1-5	TGTGCCAGCAGTTTATCGCCCCCGGGACAGGGCCTAAATCAGCCCCAGCATTTT	CASSLSPPGQGLNQPQHF
.	TRBV5-1	.	TRBJ1-1	TGCGCCAGCAGCTTGGGAACAGGGACTGAAGCTTTCTTT	CASSLGTGTEAFF
.	TRBV5-6	.	TRBJ2-2	TGTGCCAGCAGCTTAAACCGGGACAATTTGTTT	CASSLNRDNLF
.	TRBV21-1	.	TRBJ2-5	TGTGCCAGCAGCGGTAGGCCTAAAGAGACCCAGTACTTC	CASSGRPKETQYF
TRBD1	TRBV5-1	.	TRBJ1-6	TGCGCCAGCAGCGGGGACAGGGCTGGGGGTTCACCCCTCCACTTT	CASSGDRAGGSPLHF
TRBD1	TRBV10-3	.	TRBJ1-2	TGTGCCAGCAGTGAGGGACGGACAGGGGGAGCTAACTATGGCTACACCTTC	CASSEGRTGGANYGYTF
.	TRBV6-1	.	TRBJ1-2	TGTGCCAGCATCCCCGGGGGCGTGCGGTCGGGGGGCTACACCTTC	CASIPGGVRSGGYTF
.	TRBV5-1	.	TRBJ1-1	TGCGCCAGCAGCCTGGTCATGCGGAACACTGAAGCTTTCTTT	CASSLVMRNTEAFF
TRBD1	TRBV5-4	.	TRBJ2-2	TGTGCCAGCAGCCTAATGGAGACAGGGAGCAACACCGGGGAGCTGTTTTTT	CASSLMETGSNTGELFF
.	TRBV6-1	.	TRBJ1-1	TGTGCCAGCAGGAGAATGGGGAAGGACACTGAAGCTTTCTTT	CASRRMGKDTEAFF
.	TRBV2	.	TRBJ1-5	TGTGCCAGCAGTGAAAACCGAGCAGGCGGGCCCCAGCATTTT	CASSENRAGGPQHF
.	TRBV5-1	.	TRBJ1-4	TGCGCCAGCAGCCCACAGAGGCCGGAGGAAAAACTGTTTTTT	CASSPQRPEEKLFF
TRBD1	TRBV9	few	TRBJ1-1	TGTGCCAGCAGCTCGCGACAGGGGACAGCAATGAACACTGAAGCTTTCTTT	CASSSRQGTAMNTEAFF
.	TRBV25-1	.	TRBJ1-2	TGTGCCAGCAGTGCTCGGGAACAGGGTGGATTCTATGGCTACACCTTC	CASSAREQGGFYGYTF
.	TRBV13	.	TRBJ2-7	TGTGCCAGCAGCTTAGGAACGGGGGGACAGTACTCCTACGAGCAGTACTTC	CASSLGTGGQYSYEQYF
.	TRBV11-2	few	TRBJ2-5	TGTGCCAGCAGCTTAGGCCGGGGGCGCCAAGAGACCCAGTACTTC	CASSLGRGRQETQYF
.	TRBV2	.	TRBJ2-4	TGTGCCAGCAGTGAACCCGGGGACCGGTTGGGCAAAAACATTCAGTACTTC	CASSEPGDRLGKNIQYF
TRBD1	TRBV5-8	few	TRBJ2-5	TGTGCCAGCAGCCGAAACCCTACAGGGGGGGAGACCCAGTACTTC	CASSRNPTGGETQYF
.	TRBV5-1	.	TRBJ2-3	TGCGCCAGCCGCTACGGGGGACCCGGGACAGATACGCAGTATTTT	CASRYGGPGTDTQYF
.	TRBV2	few	TRBJ2-7	TGTGCCAGCAGACAGGCGAGCTCCTACGAGCAGTACTTC	CASRQASSYEQYF
TRBD1	TRBV5-1	.	TRBJ1-3	TGCGCCAGCACCACTACAGGGGGCGCGGGAAACACCATATATTTT	CASTTTGGAGNTIYF
.	TRBV10-3	.	TRBJ1-6	TGTGCCACCGAGGACGGCTATTCACCCCTCCACTTT	CATEDGYSPLHF
.	TRBV15	.	TRBJ2-5	TGTGCCACCAGCAGAGATCAAGAGACCCAGTACTTC	CATSRDQETQYF
.	TRBV2	.	TRBJ1-5	TGTGCCAGCGGTGACAGAAATAGCAATCAGCCCCAGCATTTT	CASGDRNSNQPQHF
.	TRBV7-8	once	TRBJ1-5	TGTGCCAGCAGCCTCACTCAGGGGTTTGCTCAGCCCCAGCATTTT	CASSLTQGFAQPQHF
TRBD2	TRBV5-4	.	TRBJ2-3	TGTGCCAGCAGCCCGGGTGGTCGGGGGGGCGGTGCAGATACGCAGTATTTT	CASSPGGRGGGADTQYF
.	TRBV5-1	few	TRBJ2-1	TGCGCCAGCAGCTTGCGCATCGGCGATGAGCAGTTCTTC	CASSLRIGDEQFF
.	TRBV10-3	few	TRBJ1-6	TGTGCCATCAGCTCGGGAGATAATTCACCCCTCCACTTT	CAISSGDNSPLHF
.	TRBV21-1	.	TRBJ2-5	TGTGCCAGCACCGGGACAGGCCGGATGCCCCTCCAAGAGACCCAGTACTTC	CASTGTGRMPLQETQYF
.	TRBV1	.	TRBJ1-4	TGCACCAGCAGCCAAGACATGGGACTGACTCAAAAACTGTTTTTT	CTSSQDMGLTQKLFF
TRBD2	TRBV30	.	TRBJ2-5	TGTGCCTGGAGTGACCGGACTAGCGTCTTTCGAGAGACCCAGTACTTC	CAWSDRTSVFRETQYF
.	TRBV10-1	.	TRBJ2-1	TGCGCCAGCAGTGAAGGCGGGAATGAGCAGTTCTTC	CASSEGGNEQFF